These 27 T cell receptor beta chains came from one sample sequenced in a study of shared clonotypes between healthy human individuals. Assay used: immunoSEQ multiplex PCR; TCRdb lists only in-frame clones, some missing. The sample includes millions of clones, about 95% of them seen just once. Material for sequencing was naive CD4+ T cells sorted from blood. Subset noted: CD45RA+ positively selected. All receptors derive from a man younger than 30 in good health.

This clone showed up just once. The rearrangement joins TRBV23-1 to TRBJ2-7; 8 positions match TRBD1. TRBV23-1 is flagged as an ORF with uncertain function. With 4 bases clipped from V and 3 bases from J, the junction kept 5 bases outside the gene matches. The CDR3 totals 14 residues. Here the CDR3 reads CASSPPGQDYEQYF. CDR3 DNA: TGCGCCAGCAGTCCTCCGGGACAGGACTACGAGCAGTACTTC.

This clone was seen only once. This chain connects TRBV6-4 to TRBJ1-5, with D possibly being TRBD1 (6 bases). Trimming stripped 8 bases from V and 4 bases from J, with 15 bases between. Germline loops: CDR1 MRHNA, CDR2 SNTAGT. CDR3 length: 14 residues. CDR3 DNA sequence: TGTGCCAGCTACGGGACACCTCGGAATCAGCCCCAGCATTTT. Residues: CASYGTPRNQPQHF.

Written as DNA, the CDR3 is TGTGCCAGCAGCTTAGCGGGTAGTATGACAGATACGCAGTATTTT. This codes for CASSLAGSMTDTQYF. The rearrangement links TRBV7-2 to TRBJ2-3; no definite D call. The CDR3 totals 15 residues. Germline V gene sequence: CDR1 SGHTA, CDR2 FQGNSA. The V and J ends lost 0 bases and 3 bases respectively, with 10 bases between them.

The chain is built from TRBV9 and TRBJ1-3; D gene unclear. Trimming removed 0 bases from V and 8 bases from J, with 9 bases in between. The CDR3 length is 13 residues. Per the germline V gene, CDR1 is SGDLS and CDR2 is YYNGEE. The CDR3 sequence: CASSVDPGDTIYF. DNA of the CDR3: TGTGCCAGCAGCGTAGACCCAGGCGACACCATATATTTT.

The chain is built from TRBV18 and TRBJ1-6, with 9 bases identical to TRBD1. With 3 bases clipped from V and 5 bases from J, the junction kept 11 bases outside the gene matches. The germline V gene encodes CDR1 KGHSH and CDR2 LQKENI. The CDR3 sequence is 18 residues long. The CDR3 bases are TGTGCCAGCTCACCTGCCGGGACAGGGTTGTCGGATAATTCACCCCTCCACTTT. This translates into CASSPAGTGLSDNSPLHF.

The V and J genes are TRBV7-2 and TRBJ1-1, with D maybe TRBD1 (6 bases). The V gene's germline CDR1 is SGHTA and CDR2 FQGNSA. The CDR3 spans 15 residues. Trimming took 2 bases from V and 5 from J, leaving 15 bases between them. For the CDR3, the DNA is TGTGCCAGCAGCTTACACTTGGGGGCTGGAACTGAAGCTTTCTTT. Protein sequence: CASSLHLGAGTEAFF.

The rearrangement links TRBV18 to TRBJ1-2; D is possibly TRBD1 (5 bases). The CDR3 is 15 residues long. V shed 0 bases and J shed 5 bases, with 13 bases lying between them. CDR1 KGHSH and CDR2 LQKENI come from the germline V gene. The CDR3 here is CASSPPMGPEYGYTF. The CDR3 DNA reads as TGTGCCAGCTCACCACCGATGGGGCCCGAATATGGCTACACCTTC.

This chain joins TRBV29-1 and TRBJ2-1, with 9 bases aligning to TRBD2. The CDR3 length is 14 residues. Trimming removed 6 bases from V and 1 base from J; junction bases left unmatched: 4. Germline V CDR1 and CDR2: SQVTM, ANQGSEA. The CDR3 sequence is CSVGSGGSYNEQFF. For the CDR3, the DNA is TGCAGCGTGGGAAGCGGGGGGTCCTACAATGAGCAGTTCTTC.

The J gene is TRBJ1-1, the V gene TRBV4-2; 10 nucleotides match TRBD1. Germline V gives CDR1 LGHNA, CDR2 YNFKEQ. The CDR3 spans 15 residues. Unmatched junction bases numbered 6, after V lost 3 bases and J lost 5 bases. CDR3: CASSHSGTGETEAFF. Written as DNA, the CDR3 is TGTGCCAGCAGCCACTCCGGGACAGGGGAGACTGAAGCTTTCTTT.

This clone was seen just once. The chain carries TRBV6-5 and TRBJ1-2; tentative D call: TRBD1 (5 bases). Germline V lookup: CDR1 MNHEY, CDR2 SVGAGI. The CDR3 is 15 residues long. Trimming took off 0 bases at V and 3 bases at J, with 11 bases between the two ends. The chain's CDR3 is CASSYSRQGHYGYTF. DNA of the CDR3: TGTGCCAGCAGTTACTCGCGGCAGGGCCACTATGGCTACACCTTC.

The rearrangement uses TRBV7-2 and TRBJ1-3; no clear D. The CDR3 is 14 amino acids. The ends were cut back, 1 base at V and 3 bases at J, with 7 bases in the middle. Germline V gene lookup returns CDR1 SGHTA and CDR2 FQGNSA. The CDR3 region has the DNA TGTGCCAGCAGCTTAGTAGGATTTGGAAACACCATATATTTT. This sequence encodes CASSLVGFGNTIYF.

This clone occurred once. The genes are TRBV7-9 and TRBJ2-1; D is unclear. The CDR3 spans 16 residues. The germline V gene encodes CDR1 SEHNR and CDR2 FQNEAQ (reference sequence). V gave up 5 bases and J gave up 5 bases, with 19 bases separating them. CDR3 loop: CASSPPAGRINNEQFF. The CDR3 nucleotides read TGTGCCAGCAGCCCCCCAGCTGGTCGGATTAACAATGAGCAGTTCTTC. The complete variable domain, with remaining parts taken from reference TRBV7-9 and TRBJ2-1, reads DTGVSQNPRHKITKRGQNVTFRCDPISEHNRLYWYRQTLGQGPEFLTYFQNEAQLEKSRLLSDRFSAERPKGSFSTLEIQRTEQGDSAMYLCASSPPAGRINNEQFFGPGTRLTVL.

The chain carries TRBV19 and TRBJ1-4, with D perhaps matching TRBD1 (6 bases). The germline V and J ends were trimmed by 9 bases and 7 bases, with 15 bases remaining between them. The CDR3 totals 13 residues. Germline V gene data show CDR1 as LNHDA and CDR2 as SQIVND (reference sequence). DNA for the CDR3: TGTGCCAGCCACGACAGGCAGGGTGAAAAACTGTTTTTT. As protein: CASHDRQGEKLFF. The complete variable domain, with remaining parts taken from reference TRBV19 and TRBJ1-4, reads DGGITQSPKYLFRKEGQNVTLSCEQNLNHDAMYWYRQDPGQGLRLIYYSQIVNDFQKGDIAEGYSVSREKKESFPLTVTSAQKNPTAFYLCASHDRQGEKLFFGSGTQLSVL.

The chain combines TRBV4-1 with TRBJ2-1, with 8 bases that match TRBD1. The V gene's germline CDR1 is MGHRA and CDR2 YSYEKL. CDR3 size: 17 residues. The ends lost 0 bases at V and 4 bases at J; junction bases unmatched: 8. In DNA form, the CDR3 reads TGCGCCAGCAGCCAAGATCTCGGGACAGGCCCATACAATGAGCAGTTCTTC. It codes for CASSQDLGTGPYNEQFF.

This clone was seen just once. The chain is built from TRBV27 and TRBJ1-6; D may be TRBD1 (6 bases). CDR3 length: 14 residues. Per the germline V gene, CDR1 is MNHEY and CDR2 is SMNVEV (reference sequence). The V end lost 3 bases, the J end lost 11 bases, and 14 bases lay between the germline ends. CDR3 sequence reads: CASSFGKGVPPLHF. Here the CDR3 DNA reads TGTGCCAGCAGTTTCGGGAAGGGGGTACCACCCCTCCACTTT.

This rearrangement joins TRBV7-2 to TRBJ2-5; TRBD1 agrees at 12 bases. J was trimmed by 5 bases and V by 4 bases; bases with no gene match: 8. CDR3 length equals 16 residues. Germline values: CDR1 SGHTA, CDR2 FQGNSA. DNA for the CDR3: TGTGCCAGCAGCTCCCGGGACAGGGGGCAGGTTGAGACCCAGTACTTC. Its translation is CASSSRDRGQVETQYF.

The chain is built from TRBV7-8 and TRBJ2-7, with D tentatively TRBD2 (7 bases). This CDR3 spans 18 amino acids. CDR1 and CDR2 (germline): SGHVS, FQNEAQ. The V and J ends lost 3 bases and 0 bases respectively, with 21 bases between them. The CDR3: CASSLTPGGASSSYEQYF. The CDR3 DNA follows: TGTGCCAGCAGCTTGACCCCGGGGGGCGCGTCCTCCTCCTACGAGCAGTACTTC.

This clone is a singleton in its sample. The CDR3 protein is CASAPGQGNYGYTF. The CDR3 DNA follows: TGTGCTAGTGCCCCGGGACAGGGTAACTATGGCTACACCTTC. The chain couples TRBV12-5 to TRBJ1-2; 9 nucleotides agree with TRBD1. CDR1 LGHNT and CDR2 FRNRAP come from the germline V gene. Trimming removed 7 bases from V and 1 base from J; junction bases left unmatched: 4. This CDR3 spans 14 amino acids.

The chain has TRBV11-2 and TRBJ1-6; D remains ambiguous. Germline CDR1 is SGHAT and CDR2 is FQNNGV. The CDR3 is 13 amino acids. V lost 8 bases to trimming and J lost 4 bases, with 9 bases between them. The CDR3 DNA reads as TGTGCCAGCCTGGCTGGATATAATTCACCCCTCCACTTT. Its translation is CASLAGYNSPLHF.

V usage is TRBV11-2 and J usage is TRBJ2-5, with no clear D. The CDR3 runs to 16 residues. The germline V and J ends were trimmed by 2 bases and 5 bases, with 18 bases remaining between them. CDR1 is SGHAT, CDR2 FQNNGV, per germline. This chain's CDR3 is CASSLRVLAAAETQYF. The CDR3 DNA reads TGTGCCAGCAGCTTACGGGTTTTGGCGGCGGCGGAGACCCAGTACTTC.

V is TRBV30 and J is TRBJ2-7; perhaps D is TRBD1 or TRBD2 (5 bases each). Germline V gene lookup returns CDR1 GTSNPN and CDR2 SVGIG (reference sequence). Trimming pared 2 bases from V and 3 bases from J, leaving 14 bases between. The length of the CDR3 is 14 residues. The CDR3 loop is CAWSRGVGLYEQYF. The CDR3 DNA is TGTGCCTGGAGTCGAGGGGTGGGGCTCTACGAGCAGTACTTC.

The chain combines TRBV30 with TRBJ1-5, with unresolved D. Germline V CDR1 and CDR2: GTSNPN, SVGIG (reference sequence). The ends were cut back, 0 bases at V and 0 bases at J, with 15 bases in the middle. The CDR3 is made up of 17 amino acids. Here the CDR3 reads CAWSVSYGIDSNQPQHF. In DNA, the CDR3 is TGTGCCTGGAGTGTGTCATACGGGATCGATAGCAATCAGCCCCAGCATTTT.

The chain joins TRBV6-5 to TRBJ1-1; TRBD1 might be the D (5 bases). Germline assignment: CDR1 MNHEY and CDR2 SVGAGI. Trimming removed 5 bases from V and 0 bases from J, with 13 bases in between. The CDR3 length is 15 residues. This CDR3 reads CASSRPSTVNTEAFF. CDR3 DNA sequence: TGTGCCAGCAGTCGCCCATCGACAGTGAACACTGAAGCTTTCTTT.

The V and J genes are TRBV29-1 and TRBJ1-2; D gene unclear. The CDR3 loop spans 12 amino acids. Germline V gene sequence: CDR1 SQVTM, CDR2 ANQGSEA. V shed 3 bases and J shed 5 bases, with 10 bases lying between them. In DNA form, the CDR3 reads TGCAGCGTTGAGACCTTAGGATATGGCTACACCTTC. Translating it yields CSVETLGYGYTF.

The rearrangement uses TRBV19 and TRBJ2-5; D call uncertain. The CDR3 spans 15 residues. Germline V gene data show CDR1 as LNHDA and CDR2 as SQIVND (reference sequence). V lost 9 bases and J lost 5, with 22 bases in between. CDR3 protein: CASKWSASLGETQYF. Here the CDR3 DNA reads TGTGCCAGCAAGTGGTCGGCTTCCCTGGGGGAGACCCAGTACTTC.

CDR3 DNA: TGTGCCAGCAGACTAGCGGGAATCACAGATACGCAGTATTTT. Residues: CASRLAGITDTQYF. The rearrangement links TRBV5-4 to TRBJ2-3; 10 bases align to TRBD2. The CDR3 contains 14 residues. The junction had 2 bases not matched to a gene; V was cut back by 5 bases and J by 2 bases. The germline V gene encodes CDR1 SGHNT and CDR2 YYREEE (reference sequence).

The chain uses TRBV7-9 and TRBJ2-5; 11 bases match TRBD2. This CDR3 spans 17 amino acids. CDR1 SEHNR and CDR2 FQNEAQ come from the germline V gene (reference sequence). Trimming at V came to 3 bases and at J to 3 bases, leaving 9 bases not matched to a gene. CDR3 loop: CASSFNLGLAGEETQYF. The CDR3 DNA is TGTGCCAGCAGCTTTAACCTCGGACTAGCGGGTGAAGAGACCCAGTACTTC.